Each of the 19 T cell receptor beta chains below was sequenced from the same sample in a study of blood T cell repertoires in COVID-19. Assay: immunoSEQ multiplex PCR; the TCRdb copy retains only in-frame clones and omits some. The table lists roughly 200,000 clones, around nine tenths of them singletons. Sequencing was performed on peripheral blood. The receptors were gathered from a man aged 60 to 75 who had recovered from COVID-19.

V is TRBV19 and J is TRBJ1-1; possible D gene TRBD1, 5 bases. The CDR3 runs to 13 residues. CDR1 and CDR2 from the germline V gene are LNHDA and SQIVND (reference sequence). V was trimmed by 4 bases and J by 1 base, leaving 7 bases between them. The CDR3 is CASSNRGNTEAFF. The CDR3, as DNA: TGTGCCAGTAGTAATAGGGGGAACACTGAAGCTTTCTTT.

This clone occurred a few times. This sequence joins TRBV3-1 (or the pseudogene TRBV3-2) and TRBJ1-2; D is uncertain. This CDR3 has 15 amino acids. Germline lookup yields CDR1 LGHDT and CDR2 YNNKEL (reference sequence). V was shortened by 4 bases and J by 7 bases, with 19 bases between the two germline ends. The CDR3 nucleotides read TGTGCCAGCAGCCCCCCGGGTCGGGGAGGCCTTGGCTACACCTTC. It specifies CASSPPGRGGLGYTF.

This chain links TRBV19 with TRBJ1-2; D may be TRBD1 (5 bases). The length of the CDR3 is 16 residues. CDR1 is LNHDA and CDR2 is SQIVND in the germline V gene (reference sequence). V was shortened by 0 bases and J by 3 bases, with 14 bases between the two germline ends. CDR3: CASSIDGAAGHYGYTF. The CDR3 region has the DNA TGTGCCAGTAGTATAGATGGTGCGGCAGGGCACTATGGCTACACCTTC.

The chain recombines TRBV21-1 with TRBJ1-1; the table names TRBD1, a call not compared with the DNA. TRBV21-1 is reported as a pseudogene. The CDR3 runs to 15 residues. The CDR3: CASSAHRGLEAEAFF. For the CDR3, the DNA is TGTGCCAGCAGCGCCCACAGGGGGCTGGAGGCTGAAGCTTTCTTT.

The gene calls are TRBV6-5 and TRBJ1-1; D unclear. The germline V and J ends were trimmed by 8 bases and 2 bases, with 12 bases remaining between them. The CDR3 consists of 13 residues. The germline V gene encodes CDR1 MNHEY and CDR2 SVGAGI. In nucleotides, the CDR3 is TGTGCCAGCTCGGGGTACTCAAACACTGAAGCTTTCTTT. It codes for CASSGYSNTEAFF.

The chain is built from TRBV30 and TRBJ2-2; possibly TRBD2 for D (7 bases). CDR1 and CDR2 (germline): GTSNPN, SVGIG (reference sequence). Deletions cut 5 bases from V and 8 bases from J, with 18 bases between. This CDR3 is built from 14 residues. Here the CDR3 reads CAWGRGNFIGELFF. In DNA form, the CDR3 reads TGTGCCTGGGGGAGGGGGAACTTCATAGGGGAGCTGTTTTTT.

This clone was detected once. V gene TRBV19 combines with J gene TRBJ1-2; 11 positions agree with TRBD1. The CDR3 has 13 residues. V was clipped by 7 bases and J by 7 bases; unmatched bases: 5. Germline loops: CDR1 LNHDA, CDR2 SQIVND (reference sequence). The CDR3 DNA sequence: TGTGCCAGTACCCGGACAGGGGGCGCTGGCTACACCTTC. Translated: CASTRTGGAGYTF.

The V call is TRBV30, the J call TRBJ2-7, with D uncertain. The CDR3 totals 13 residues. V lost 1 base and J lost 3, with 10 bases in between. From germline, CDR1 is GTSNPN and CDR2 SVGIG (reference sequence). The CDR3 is CAWSASDYYEQYF. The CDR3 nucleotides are TGTGCCTGGAGTGCGTCAGATTACTACGAGCAGTACTTC.

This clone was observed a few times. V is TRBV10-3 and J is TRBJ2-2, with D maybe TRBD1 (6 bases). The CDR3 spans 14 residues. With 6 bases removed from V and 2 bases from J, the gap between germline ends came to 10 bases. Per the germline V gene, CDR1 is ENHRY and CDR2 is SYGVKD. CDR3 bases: TGTGCCATCAGGGGGGCAGTTAACACCGGGGAGCTGTTTTTT. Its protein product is CAIRGAVNTGELFF.

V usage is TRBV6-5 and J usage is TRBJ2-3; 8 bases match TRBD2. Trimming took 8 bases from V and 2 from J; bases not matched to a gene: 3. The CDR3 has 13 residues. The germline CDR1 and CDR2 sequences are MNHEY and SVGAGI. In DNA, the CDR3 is TGTGCCAGCCGGACTAGCTCCACAGATACGCAGTATTTT. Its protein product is CASRTSSTDTQYF.

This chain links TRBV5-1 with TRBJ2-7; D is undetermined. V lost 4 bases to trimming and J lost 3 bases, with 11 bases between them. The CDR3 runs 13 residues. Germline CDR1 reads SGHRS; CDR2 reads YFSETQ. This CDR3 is CASSRDNLYEQYF. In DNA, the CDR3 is TGCGCCAGCAGCCGCGACAACCTCTACGAGCAGTACTTC.

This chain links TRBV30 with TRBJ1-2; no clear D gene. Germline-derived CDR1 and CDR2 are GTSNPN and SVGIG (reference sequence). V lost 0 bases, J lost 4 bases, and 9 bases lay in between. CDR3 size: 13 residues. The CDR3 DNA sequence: TGTGCCTGGAGTGTAGGTTTAGCCTATGGCTACACCTTC. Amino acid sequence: CAWSVGLAYGYTF.

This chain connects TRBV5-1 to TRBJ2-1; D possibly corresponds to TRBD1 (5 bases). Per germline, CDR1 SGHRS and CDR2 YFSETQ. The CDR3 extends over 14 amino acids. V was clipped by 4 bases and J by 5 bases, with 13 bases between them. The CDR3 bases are TGCGCCAGCAGCGCTTGGACAACAGACAATGAGCAGTTCTTC. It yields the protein CASSAWTTDNEQFF.

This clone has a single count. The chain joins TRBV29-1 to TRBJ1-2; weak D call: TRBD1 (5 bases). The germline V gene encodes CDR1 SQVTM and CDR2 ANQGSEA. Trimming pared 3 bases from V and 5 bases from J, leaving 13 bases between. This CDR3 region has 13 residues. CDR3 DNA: TGCAGCGTTGAGGGGGGGAAGTTTTATGGCTACACCTTC. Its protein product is CSVEGGKFYGYTF.

Here the CDR3 reads CATSRSFGGNQPQHF. CDR3 DNA: TGTGCCACCAGCAGGTCCTTCGGGGGCAATCAGCCCCAGCATTTT. The chain links TRBV15 to TRBJ1-5; D not certain. Germline CDR1 is LNHNV and CDR2 is YYDKDF (reference sequence). The CDR3 runs 15 residues. The V end lost 3 bases, the J end lost 2 bases, and 11 bases lay between the germline ends.

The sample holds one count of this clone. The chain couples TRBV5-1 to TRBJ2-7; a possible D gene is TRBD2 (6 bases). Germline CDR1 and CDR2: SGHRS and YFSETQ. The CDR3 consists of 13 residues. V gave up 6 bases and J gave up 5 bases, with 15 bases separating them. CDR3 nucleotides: TGCGCCAGCAAGAAGACACCGGGAGACGAGCAGTACTTC. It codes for CASKKTPGDEQYF.

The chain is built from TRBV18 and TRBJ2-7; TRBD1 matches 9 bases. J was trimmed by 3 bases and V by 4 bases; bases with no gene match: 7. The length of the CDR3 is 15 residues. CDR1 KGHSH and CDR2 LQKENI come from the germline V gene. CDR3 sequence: CASSLSGTGNYEQYF. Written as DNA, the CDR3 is TGTGCCAGCTCACTCTCCGGGACAGGGAACTACGAGCAGTACTTC.

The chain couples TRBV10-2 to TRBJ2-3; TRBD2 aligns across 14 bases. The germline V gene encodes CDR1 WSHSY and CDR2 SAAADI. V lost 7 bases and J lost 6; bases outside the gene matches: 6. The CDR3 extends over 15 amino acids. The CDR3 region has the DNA TGCGCCAGCACCGGGACTAGCGGGAGAGCGGATACGCAGTATTTT. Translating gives CASTGTSGRADTQYF.

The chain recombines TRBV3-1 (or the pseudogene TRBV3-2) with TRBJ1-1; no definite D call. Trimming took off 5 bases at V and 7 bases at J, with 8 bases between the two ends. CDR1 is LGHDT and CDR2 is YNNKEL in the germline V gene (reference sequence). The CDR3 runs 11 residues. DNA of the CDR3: TGTGCCAGCAGCTCCAGTCTTGAAGCTTTCTTT. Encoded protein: CASSSSLEAFF.